Included here is one TCR beta chain sequence, with context. The record originates from a study of T cell changes during pregnancy in multiple sclerosis. TCRdb's copy holds only in-frame clones and misses some; the assay was immunoSEQ multiplex PCR. This table has tens of thousands of clones, more than 70% appearing once. This CDR3 comprises 17 residues. The V segment lost 2 bases and the J segment 0 bases; nucleotides outside the gene matches: 10. Germline CDR1 GTSNPN, CDR2 SVGIG (reference sequence). The TCR sequence derives from a female donor with multiple sclerosis, enrolled in a pregnancy study. The V gene is TRBV30, the J gene TRBJ2-3; TRBD1 matches at 8 bases. The sample consisted of CD4+ T cells from peripheral blood mononuclear cells, taken in the first trimester of pregnancy. CDR3 DNA: TGTGCCTGGAGTCGAACCCGACAGGGGCTGAGCACAGATACGCAGTATTTT. Protein product: CAWSRTRQGLSTDTQYF.